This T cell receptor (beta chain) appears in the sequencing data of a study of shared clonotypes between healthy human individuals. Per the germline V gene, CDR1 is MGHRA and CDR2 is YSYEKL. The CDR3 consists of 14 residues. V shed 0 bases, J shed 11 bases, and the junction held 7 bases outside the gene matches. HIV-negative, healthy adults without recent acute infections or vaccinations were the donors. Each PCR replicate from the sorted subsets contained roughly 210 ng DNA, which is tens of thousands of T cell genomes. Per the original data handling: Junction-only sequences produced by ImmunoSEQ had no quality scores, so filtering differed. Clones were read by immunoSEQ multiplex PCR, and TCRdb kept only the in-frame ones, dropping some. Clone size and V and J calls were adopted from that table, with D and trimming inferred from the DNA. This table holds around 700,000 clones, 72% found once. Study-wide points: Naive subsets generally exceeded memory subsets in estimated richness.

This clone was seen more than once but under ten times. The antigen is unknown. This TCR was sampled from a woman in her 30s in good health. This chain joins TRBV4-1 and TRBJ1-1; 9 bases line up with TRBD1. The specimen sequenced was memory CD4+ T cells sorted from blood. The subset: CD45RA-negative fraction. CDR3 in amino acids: CASSQDRADRGAFF. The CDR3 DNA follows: TGCGCCAGCAGCCAAGATCGTGCGGACAGGGGTGCTTTCTTT.